Listed below are T cell receptor beta chains from one sample, sequenced in a study of shared clonotypes between healthy human individuals. Produced via immunoSEQ multiplex PCR; TCRdb's table is partial and in-frame only. The sample has 2 million to 3 million clones, roughly 92% seen once; the top ten hold 0.13% to 0.15%. The sample consisted of naive CD4+ T cells sorted from blood. The receptors derive from a young man in good health. The CDR3 runs from the conserved cysteine through the conserved F or W. Each record gives: J gene, V gene, CDR3 protein.

>TRBJ2-5|TRBV6-5
CASSSPGETQYF
>TRBJ2-5|TRBV6-5
CASRTRETQYF
>TRBJ1-3|TRBV5-1
CASSLSTGANTIYF
>TRBJ2-3|TRBV5-4
CASSLGLNTDTQYF
>TRBJ2-3|TRBV5-1
CASRGNTDTQYF
>TRBJ1-1|TRBV6-6
CASSPLGTTQNTEAFF
>TRBJ2-3|TRBV6-5
CASRSVSTDTQYF
>TRBJ2-7|TRBV10-3
CAISYDSSYEQYF
>TRBJ2-3|TRBV10-2
CASSDQGARADTQYF
>NA|TRBV21-1
CASSPRRTYEQYF
>TRBJ1-4|TRBV5-4
CASGAPGDTNEKLFF
>TRBJ2-5|TRBV21-1
CASSRAVAGGAETQYF
>TRBJ2-3|TRBV7-2
CASSPFVASTDTQYF
>TRBJ2-2|TRBV2
CASDRGSGELFF
>TRBJ1-2|TRBV11-3
CASSQTGAGTEYGYTF
>TRBJ2-3|TRBV5-1
CASSFGGSTDTQYF
>TRBJ2-2|TRBV30
CAWSVDLAGANTGELFF
>TRBJ2-3|TRBV9
CASSVDSRTDTQYF
>TRBJ2-5|TRBV11-2
CASSLGSLQETQYF
>TRBJ1-6|TRBV6-5
CASSPDRGTSPLHF
>TRBJ2-3|TRBV30
CAWKSLRDTQYF
>TRBJ1-1|TRBV6-5
CASSYGVMNTEAFF
>TRBJ1-6|TRBV27
CATSMVHANSPLHF
>TRBJ2-3|TRBV9
CASSVYQRTDTQYF
>TRBJ1-2|TRBV29-1
CSVERQAPVSGYTF
>TRBJ1-6|TRBV7-9
CASSLWQGDNSPLHF
>TRBJ1-1|TRBV10-3
CAISPSQFEAFF
>TRBJ1-2|TRBV5-1
CASSSETGNGYTF
>TRBJ1-1|TRBV5-4
CASSLWGQEAFF
>TRBJ2-4|TRBV5-6
CASSFKLGVAKNIQYF
>TRBJ1-3|TRBV7-9
CASRPDRISGNTIYF
>TRBJ1-6|TRBV7-2
CASSSAGATNSPLHF
>TRBJ2-3|TRBV2
CASSQPDTQYF
>TRBJ1-1|TRBV2
CASTRVKSTEAFF
>TRBJ2-2|TRBV5-1
CASSLSRNGELFF
>TRBJ2-1|TRBV30
CAWRRVWTSGATEEQFF
>TRBJ1-4|TRBV2
CASRPGTGNEKLFF
>TRBJ1-3|TRBV10-2
CASSQQGTGNTIYF
>TRBJ2-3|TRBV6-6
CASSLAQGRVRDTQYF
>TRBJ1-2|TRBV6-1
CASRLPPPGYGYTF
>TRBJ2-2|TRBV19
CASTFGVYTGELFF
>TRBJ2-7|TRBV15
CATSRDWQEQYF
>TRBJ2-2|TRBV5-4
CASSLAGVFTGELFF
>TRBJ2-3|TRBV19
CASSTGSGLAVTDTQYF
>TRBJ1-1|TRBV4-1
CASSQQFLLERNTEAFF
>TRBJ1-1|TRBV2
CASSGQLITEAFF
>TRBJ2-7|TRBV19
CASSLLQGAAYEQYF
>TRBJ2-2|TRBV6-5
CASSRQGLGTGELFF
>TRBJ2-2|TRBV5-1
CASSLLQDSRGHTGELFF
>TRBJ1-4|TRBV5-4
CASSLQGINEKLFF
>TRBJ1-1|TRBV7-2
CASSVDRNRAFF
>TRBJ1-1|TRBV19
CASTTGGLKTEAFF